Listed here are 28 T cell receptor beta chains from one sample, sequenced in a study of human T cells and chemical hapten exposure. TCRdb reprocessed the RACE reads with MiXCR, giving one entry per CDR3 protein. The data hold a few hundred thousand distinct CDR3 sequences, with roughly 6.3% observed a single time. Time point given: patch test 2, 6 weeks after DPC sensitization. Treatment specified: therapeutic diphenylcyclopropenone sensitization with weekly scalp DPC. Sequenced material: whole blood, taken in connection with sensitization to the hapten diphenylcyclopropenone (DPC). These receptors were taken from a woman aged 18 to 35 with alopecia areata. Some clones in this sample may be carry-over from other donors' samples.

Ten or more counts support this clonotype. The chain recombines TRBV5-1 with TRBJ1-1; D gene ambiguous. The CDR3 sequence is 15 residues long. Germline V gene sequence: CDR1 SGHRS, CDR2 YFSETQ. V lost 0 bases and J 4 bases, leaving 13 bases between the germline ends. As DNA, the CDR3 is TGCGCCAGCAGCTTGGGGCTTACTGGGGTCACTGAAGCTTTCTTT. This translates into CASSLGLTGVTEAFF.

V and J are TRBV6-5 and TRBJ2-2; TRBD2 matches 7 bases. V lost 2 bases, J lost 5 bases, and 5 bases stayed unmatched. Germline CDR1 and CDR2: MNHEY and SVGAGI. This CDR3 is 15 amino acids long. CDR3 sequence reads: CASSYQRGGTGELFF. For the CDR3, the DNA is TGTGCCAGCAGTTACCAGCGGGGAGGAACCGGGGAGCTGTTTTTT.

This clonotype was picked up a small number of times. The J gene is TRBJ2-7, the V gene TRBV12-5; maybe TRBD1 (5 bases). Germline CDR1 and CDR2: LGHNT and FRNRAP. Trimming left V 8 bases short and J 2 bases short, with 10 bases between. This CDR3 has 12 amino acids. This chain's CDR3 is CASITGTYEQYF. The CDR3 DNA follows: TGTGCTAGTATCACAGGCACCTACGAGCAGTACTTC.

This clonotype has a count of ten or more. The chain has TRBV5-1 and TRBJ1-1, with D tentatively TRBD1 (5 bases). Germline CDR1 is SGHRS and CDR2 is YFSETQ. The CDR3 has 14 amino acids. V lost 0 bases, J lost 5 bases, and 11 bases lay in between. The CDR3 here is CASSLVGLGTEAFF. The CDR3 bases are TGCGCCAGCAGCTTGGTGGGGCTGGGGACTGAAGCTTTCTTT.

This clonotype was observed a few times. The J gene is TRBJ2-1, the V gene TRBV10-3; 10 bases agree with TRBD1. The CDR3 covers 14 residues. Germline V lookup: CDR1 ENHRY, CDR2 SYGVKD. The V segment lost 9 bases and the J segment 3 bases; nucleotides outside the gene matches: 5. CDR3: CAISGTGVYNEQFF. CDR3 DNA sequence: TGTGCCATTTCCGGGACAGGGGTCTACAATGAGCAGTTCTTC.

This clonotype was counted between two and nine times. DNA for the CDR3: TGCAGTGCTAGAGCTGGACTCCGGGGGGAGCTGTTTTTT. Protein product: CSARAGLRGELFF. The J gene is TRBJ2-2, the V gene TRBV20-1; tentative D call: TRBD2 (5 bases). This CDR3 comprises 13 residues. In germline, CDR1 is DFQATT, CDR2 SNEGSKA (reference sequence). V lost 1 base and J lost 8, with 11 bases in between.

The genes are TRBV4-3 and TRBJ2-3, with D perhaps given as TRBD1 or TRBD2 (6 bases each). Germline V gene sequence: CDR1 LGHNA, CDR2 YSLEER. This CDR3 has 19 residues. The V end lost 0 bases, the J end lost 0 bases, and 19 bases lay between the germline ends. The CDR3 nucleotides read TGCGCCAGCAGCCAAGATGAATGGGGGGCCACCCTTAGCACAGATACGCAGTATTTT. The encoded protein is CASSQDEWGATLSTDTQYF.

This clonotype was seen only a few times. V gene TRBV9 combines with J gene TRBJ2-7; D may be TRBD1 (6 bases). CDR3 size: 14 residues. Germline V gene sequence: CDR1 SGDLS, CDR2 YYNGEE. The V end was cut by 1 base, the J end by 5 bases, with 13 bases between. The CDR3 sequence: CASSVTDSRNEQYF. The CDR3 coding sequence is TGTGCCAGCAGCGTAACGGACAGTCGAAACGAGCAGTACTTC.

This clonotype was detected only a few times. The chain has TRBV7-9 and TRBJ1-4; D is ambiguous. Trimming took 4 bases from V and 0 from J, leaving 6 bases between them. This CDR3 has 14 residues. Per germline, CDR1 SEHNR and CDR2 FQNEAQ (reference sequence). The CDR3 here is CASSSEATNEKLFF. The CDR3 nucleotides are TGTGCCAGCAGCTCAGAAGCAACTAATGAAAAACTGTTTTTT.

This clonotype was counted ten times or more. V usage is TRBV28 and J usage is TRBJ2-3; 10 bases align to TRBD2. The J segment lost 2 bases and the V segment lost 4 bases, leaving 6 bases of the junction unmatched. The germline CDR1 and CDR2 sequences are MDHEN and SYDVKM. This CDR3 spans 16 amino acids. CDR3 protein: CASSSIAGGNTDTQYF. CDR3 sequence (DNA): TGTGCCAGCAGTTCAATAGCGGGGGGCAACACAGATACGCAGTATTTT. Combining the CDR3 with reference TRBV28 and TRBJ2-3 gives the whole variable domain DVKVTQSSRYLVKRTGEKVFLECVQDMDHENMFWYRQDPGLGLRLIYFSYDVKMKEKGDIPEGYSVSREKKERFSLILESASTNQTSMYLCASSSIAGGNTDTQYFGPGTRLTVL.

This clonotype was detected ten times or more. The V and J genes are TRBV6-5 and TRBJ1-2; TRBD1 agrees at 9 bases. V gave up 6 bases and J gave up 8 bases; unmatched junction bases: 10. The germline V gene encodes CDR1 MNHEY and CDR2 SVGAGI. The CDR3 runs 14 residues. In nucleotides, the CDR3 is TGTGCCAGCAGCCTGAGGACAGGGGACATAGGCTACACCTTC. Its protein is CASSLRTGDIGYTF.

The chain has TRBV27 and TRBJ1-1, with D perhaps TRBD1 (5 bases). CDR3 length: 14 amino acids. V dropped 5 bases and J dropped 3 bases, with 13 bases sitting between them. Germline-derived CDR1 and CDR2 are MNHEY and SMNVEV (reference sequence). The CDR3 bases are TGTGCCAGCAGTCTGAGGGACGGCGACACTGAAGCTTTCTTT. Protein: CASSLRDGDTEAFF.

This clonotype was picked up a small number of times. The chain combines TRBV7-2 with TRBJ2-2; D possibly corresponds to TRBD2 (5 bases). CDR3 length equals 14 residues. Germline lookup yields CDR1 SGHTA and CDR2 FQGNSA. Trimming stripped 6 bases from V and 6 bases from J, with 14 bases between. The DNA of the CDR3 is TGTGCCAGCAGTCCGGGGTTTAACTCCGGGGAGCTGTTTTTT. Its protein is CASSPGFNSGELFF.

The genes are TRBV5-6 and TRBJ1-1, with D unresolved. The V gene lost 4 bases and the J gene lost 1 base, with 11 bases spanning the gap. This CDR3 contains 14 residues. Looked up from germline, CDR1 is SGHDT and CDR2 is YYEEEE. The CDR3 DNA sequence: TGTGCCAGCAGCCCGGAACCGGGGAACACTGAAGCTTTCTTT. This translates into CASSPEPGNTEAFF.

This clonotype was recorded a few times. The rearrangement links TRBV12-3 or TRBV12-4 to TRBJ1-1; tentative D call: TRBD1 (6 bases). The V end lost 6 bases, the J end lost 4 bases, and 18 bases lay between the germline ends. This CDR3 contains 15 residues. The CDR3 DNA sequence: TGTGCCAGCAGCACCACAGGGCGGTTAATCACTGAAGCTTTCTTT. Translated, it gives CASSTTGRLITEAFF.

This sequence joins TRBV7-2 and TRBJ2-1, with D maybe TRBD1 (6 bases). This CDR3 contains 16 residues. V was shortened by 2 bases and J by 0 bases, with 11 bases between the two germline ends. Germline values: CDR1 SGHTA, CDR2 FQGNSA. The CDR3 region is CASSLTRDTSYNEQFF. In nucleotides, the CDR3 is TGTGCCAGCAGCTTAACCAGGGACACCTCCTACAATGAGCAGTTCTTC.

The J gene is TRBJ2-6, the V gene TRBV5-1; 8 bases are a match to TRBD1. The CDR3 extends over 19 amino acids. The ends lost 2 bases at V and 1 base at J; junction bases unmatched: 11. Germline lookup yields CDR1 SGHRS and CDR2 YFSETQ. The CDR3 nucleotides read TGCGCCAGCAGCTTAGGGACCGGGACAGGAGTTTCTGGGGCCAACGTCCTGACTTTC. It yields the protein CASSLGTGTGVSGANVLTF. The complete variable domain, with remaining parts taken from reference TRBV5-1 and TRBJ2-6, reads KAGVTQTPRYLIKTRGQQVTLSCSPISGHRSVSWYQQTPGQGLQFLFEYFSETQRNKGNFPGRFSGRQFSNSRSEMNVSTLELGDSALYLCASSLGTGTGVSGANVLTFGAGSRLTVL.

Many counts were recorded for this clonotype. The chain has TRBV12-3 or TRBV12-4 and TRBJ1-5; D unresolved. V was cut by 9 bases and J by 0 bases, with 12 bases left in between. CDR3 length: 14 amino acids. The CDR3 reads CASGSGNSNQPQHF. CDR3 DNA: TGTGCCAGTGGCTCTGGAAATAGCAATCAGCCCCAGCATTTT.

The chain combines TRBV12-3 or TRBV12-4 with TRBJ2-2; the D is unclear. The ends were cut back, 6 bases at V and 5 bases at J, with 10 bases in the middle. The CDR3 contains 13 residues. This CDR3 is CASSYYPTGELFF. Written as DNA, the CDR3 is TGTGCCAGCAGCTACTACCCAACCGGGGAGCTGTTTTTT.

This clonotype has at least ten counts. V is TRBV29-1 and J is TRBJ1-1; 8 bases fit TRBD1. Per germline, CDR1 SQVTM and CDR2 ANQGSEA. Trimming cost V 8 bases and J 4 bases; bases outside gene matches: 9. The CDR3 runs to 13 residues. The CDR3 DNA is TGCAGCATTTGGACAGGGAGGGGCACTGAAGCTTTCTTT. It encodes CSIWTGRGTEAFF.

This clonotype has more than one count but fewer than ten. The CDR3 here is CASSQDSGPFSPLHF. The CDR3 DNA follows: TGTGCCAGCAGTCAAGATTCCGGGCCATTTTCACCCCTCCACTTT. The V and J genes are TRBV25-1 and TRBJ1-6, with no clear D. CDR3 size: 15 residues. Between the trimmed V and J ends, which lost 5 bases and 9 bases, there was a span of 17 bases. Germline CDR1 reads MGHDK; CDR2 reads SYGVNS.

The table lists this clonotype with a few counts. The rearrangement uses TRBV7-2 and TRBJ1-1, with D uncertain. Trimming took off 5 bases at V and 1 base at J, with 11 bases between the two ends. CDR1 and CDR2 (germline): SGHTA, FQGNSA. The CDR3 extends over 14 amino acids. The DNA of the CDR3 is TGTGCCAGCAGCCCGACCTATACGAACACTGAAGCTTTCTTT. This gives the protein CASSPTYTNTEAFF. Together with reference TRBV7-2 and TRBJ1-1, the CDR3 gives the full variable domain: GAGVSQSPSNKVTEKGKDVELRCDPISGHTALYWYRQSLGQGLEFLIYFQGNSAPDKSGLPSDRFSAERTGGSVSTLTIQRTQQEDSAVYLCASSPTYTNTEAFFGQGTRLTVV.

This clonotype was seen repeatedly, ten times or more. V usage is TRBV7-6 and J usage is TRBJ1-6; D remains ambiguous. Trimming pared 5 bases from V and 8 bases from J, leaving 13 bases between. CDR1 and CDR2 from the germline V gene are SGHVS and FNYEAQ. There are 14 residues in the CDR3. CDR3 nucleotides: TGTGCCAGCAGCCAAGATCGATTCGATTCACCCCTCCACTTT. This gives the protein CASSQDRFDSPLHF. Using reference TRBV7-6 and TRBJ1-6 for the parts outside the CDR3, the full variable domain is GAGVSQSPRYKVTKRGQDVALRCDPISGHVSLYWYRQALGQGPEFLTYFNYEAQQDKSGLPNDRFSAERPEGSISTLTIQRTEQRDSAMYRCASSQDRFDSPLHFGNGTRLTVT.

This rearrangement joins TRBV21-1 to TRBJ2-1; the table's TRBD1 call for D was not verified on the DNA. TRBV21-1 is a documented pseudogene. The CDR3 loop spans 16 amino acids. This CDR3 is CASSPGGRSSYNEQFF. For the CDR3, the DNA is TGTGCCAGCAGCCCGGGGGGCAGGAGCTCCTACAATGAGCAGTTCTTC.

This clonotype was counted ten times or more. This chain uses TRBV20-1 with TRBJ2-7; weak D call: TRBD1 (6 bases). Germline loops: CDR1 DFQATT, CDR2 SNEGSKA (reference sequence). V was trimmed by 3 bases and J by 0 bases, leaving 15 bases between them. The CDR3 has 15 amino acids. The CDR3 sequence: CSARGPGTSSYEQYF. CDR3 DNA sequence: TGCAGTGCTAGGGGTCCGGGGACAAGCTCCTACGAGCAGTACTTC.

This clonotype was seen at least ten times. CDR3: CASSYRQTDEKLFF. The DNA of the CDR3 is TGTGCCAGCAGTTACAGACAGACGGATGAAAAACTGTTTTTT. The chain combines TRBV6-6 with TRBJ1-4, with D possibly TRBD1 on 5 matching bases. V was clipped by 2 bases and J by 6 bases, with 10 bases between them. Germline CDR1 reads MNHNY; CDR2 reads SVGAGI (reference sequence). This CDR3 is 14 amino acids long.

This clonotype has only a few counts. V is TRBV9 and J is TRBJ1-1; D unresolved. The V end was cut by 1 base, the J end by 7 bases, with 17 bases between. CDR1 is SGDLS, CDR2 YYNGEE, per germline. The CDR3 is 15 residues long. The DNA of the CDR3 is TGTGCCAGCAGCGTAAGAGAACAGCCATTTAGTGAAGCTTTCTTT. Amino acids: CASSVREQPFSEAFF.

This clonotype showed up just a few times. The chain has TRBV7-9 and TRBJ2-7; possible D gene TRBD1, 5 bases. From germline, CDR1 is SEHNR and CDR2 FQNEAQ (reference sequence). Trimming pared 6 bases from V and 1 base from J, leaving 7 bases between. The CDR3 is 12 residues long. The CDR3 loop is CASSRQSYEQYF. As DNA, the CDR3 is TGTGCCAGCAGTCGACAGTCCTACGAGCAGTACTTC.